The sequence of this T cell receptor beta chain was determined in a study of monozygotic twins with inflammatory bowel disease. Study-wide points: With inverse Simpson as the measure, TCRbeta diversity was lower in IBD patients than in healthy co-twins.

The RNA usage for each TCR library was around 3.5 ug of total RNA. One entry per CDR3 protein, without DNA, is what TCRdb gives after re-calling the 5' RACE reads. This listing includes 310,000 or so distinct CDR3 sequences. In the case of this clonotype: Antigen unknown.

Researchers isolated total RNA from whole blood without sorting T cells. The CDR3 consists of 14 residues. The germline V gene encodes CDR1 MNHNY and CDR2 SVGAGI (reference sequence). The sample consisted of blood. The genes are TRBV6-6 and TRBJ1-2; TCRdb gives TRBD1 as the D gene, but with no DNA this cannot be confirmed. The TCR sequence derives from a human donor with ulcerative colitis or Crohn's disease, or a healthy co-twin of an affected twin (not recorded which). CDR3 sequence: CASNLLTGRGGYTF.